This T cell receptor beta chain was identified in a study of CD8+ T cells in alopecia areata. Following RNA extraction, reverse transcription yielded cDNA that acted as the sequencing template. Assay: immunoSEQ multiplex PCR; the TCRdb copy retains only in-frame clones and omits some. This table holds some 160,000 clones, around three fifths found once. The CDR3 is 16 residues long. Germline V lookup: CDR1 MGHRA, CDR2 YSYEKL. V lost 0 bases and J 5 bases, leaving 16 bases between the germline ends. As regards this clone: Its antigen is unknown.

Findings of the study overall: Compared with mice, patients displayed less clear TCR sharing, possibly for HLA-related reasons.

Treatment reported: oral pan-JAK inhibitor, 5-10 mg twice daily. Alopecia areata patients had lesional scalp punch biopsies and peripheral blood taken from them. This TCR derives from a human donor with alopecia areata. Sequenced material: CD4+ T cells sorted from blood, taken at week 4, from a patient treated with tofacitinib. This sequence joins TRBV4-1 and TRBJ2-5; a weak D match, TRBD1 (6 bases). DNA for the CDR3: TGCGCCAGCAGCCAAGAATACGTTGCAGGGGACGAGACCCAGTACTTC. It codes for CASSQEYVAGDETQYF.